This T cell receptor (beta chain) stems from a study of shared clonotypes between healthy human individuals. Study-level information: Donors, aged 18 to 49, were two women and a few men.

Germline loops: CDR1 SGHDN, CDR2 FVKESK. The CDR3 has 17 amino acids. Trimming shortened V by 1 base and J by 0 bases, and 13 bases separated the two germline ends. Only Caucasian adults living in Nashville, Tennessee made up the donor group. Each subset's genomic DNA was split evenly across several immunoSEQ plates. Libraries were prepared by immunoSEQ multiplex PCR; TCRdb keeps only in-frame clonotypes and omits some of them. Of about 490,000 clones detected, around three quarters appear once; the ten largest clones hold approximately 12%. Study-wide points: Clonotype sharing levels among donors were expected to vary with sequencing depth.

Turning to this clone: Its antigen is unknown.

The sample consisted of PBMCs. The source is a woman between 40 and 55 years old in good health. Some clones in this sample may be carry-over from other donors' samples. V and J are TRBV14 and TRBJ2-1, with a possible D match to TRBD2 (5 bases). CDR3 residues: CASSQGAGTRSYNEQFF. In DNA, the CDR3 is TGTGCCAGCAGCCAAGGGGCGGGTACCCGCTCCTACAATGAGCAGTTCTTC.